The table lists the clone carrying this TCR beta chain with a few counts. As yet, its antigen is unknown. Generated by immunoSEQ multiplex PCR, the TCRdb table keeps only in-frame clones and is missing some. The table shows over 85,000 clones, with around four fifths occurring only once. The CDR3 extends over 13 amino acids. Trimming left V 5 bases short and J 1 base short, with 8 bases between. Germline V lookup: CDR1 LNHDA, CDR2 SQIVND (reference sequence). The data are from a study of radiation and T cells in renal cell carcinoma. Whole-study findings and limits: In blood, top tumor clones expanded by 2 weeks, shrinking by 4.

Described time point: blood 4 weeks post-SBRT, at nephrectomy. Treatment noted: 15 Gy SBRT to primary tumor, nephrectomy 4 weeks later. The tumor was a clear cell renal cell carcinoma. This receptor was identified in a man aged 45 to 65 with renal cell carcinoma. The sequences come from blood, collected from a patient whose treatment included radiotherapy and nephrectomy. The V and J genes are TRBV19 and TRBJ1-1; no reliable D call. The CDR3 DNA sequence: TGTGCCAGTAGTGTAAACAGGAACACTGAAGCTTTCTTT. Its protein product is CASSVNRNTEAFF. The full variable domain, completed using reference TRBV19 and TRBJ1-1, is DGGITQSPKYLFRKEGQNVTLSCEQNLNHDAMYWYRQDPGQGLRLIYYSQIVNDFQKGDIAEGYSVSREKKESFPLTVTSAQKNPTAFYLCASSVNRNTEAFFGQGTRLTVV.